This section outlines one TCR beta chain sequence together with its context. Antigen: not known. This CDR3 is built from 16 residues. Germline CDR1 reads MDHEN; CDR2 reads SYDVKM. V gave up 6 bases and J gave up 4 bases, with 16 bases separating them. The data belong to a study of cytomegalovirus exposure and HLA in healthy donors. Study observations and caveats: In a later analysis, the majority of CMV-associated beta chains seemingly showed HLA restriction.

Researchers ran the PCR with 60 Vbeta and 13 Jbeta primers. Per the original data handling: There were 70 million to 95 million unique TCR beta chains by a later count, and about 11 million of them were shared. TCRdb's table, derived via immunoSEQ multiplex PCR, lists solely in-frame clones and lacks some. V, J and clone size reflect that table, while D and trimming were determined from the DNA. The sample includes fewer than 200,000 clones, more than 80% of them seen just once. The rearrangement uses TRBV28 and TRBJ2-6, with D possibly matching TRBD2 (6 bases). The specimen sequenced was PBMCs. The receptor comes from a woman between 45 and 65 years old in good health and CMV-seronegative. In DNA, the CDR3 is TGTGCCAGCAGCCCTGTTGGGGCGGGAGGGGCCAACGTCCTGACTTTC. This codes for CASSPVGAGGANVLTF.